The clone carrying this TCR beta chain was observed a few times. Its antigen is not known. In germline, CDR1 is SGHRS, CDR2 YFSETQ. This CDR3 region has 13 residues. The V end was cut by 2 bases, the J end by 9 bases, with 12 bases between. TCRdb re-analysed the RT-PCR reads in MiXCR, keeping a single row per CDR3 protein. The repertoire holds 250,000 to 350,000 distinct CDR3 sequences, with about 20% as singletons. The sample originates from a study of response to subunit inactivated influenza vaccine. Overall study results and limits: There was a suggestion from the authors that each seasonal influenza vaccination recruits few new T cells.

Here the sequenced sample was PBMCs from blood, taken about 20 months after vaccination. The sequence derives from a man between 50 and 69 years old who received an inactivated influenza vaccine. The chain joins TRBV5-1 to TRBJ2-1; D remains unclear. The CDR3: CASSLSGAGEQFF. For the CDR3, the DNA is TGCGCCAGCAGCTTATCAGGAGCTGGTGAGCAGTTCTTC.